One sample yielded the 6 T cell receptor beta chains listed below, sequenced in a study of response to subunit inactivated influenza vaccine. TCRdb used MiXCR to reprocess the RT-PCR reads, holding one entry per CDR3 protein. The sample has more than 600,000 distinct CDR3 sequences, about a fifth seen once; the top ten hold under 13%. Sequencing was performed on PBMCs from blood, taken about 5 days after vaccination. These receptor sequences come from a man in his forties or fifties who received an inactivated influenza vaccine.

The sample holds a few counts of this clonotype. The chain combines TRBV6-1 with TRBJ2-1, with D maybe TRBD1 (6 bases). Looked up from germline, CDR1 is MNHNS and CDR2 is SASEGT. This CDR3 contains 15 residues. V lost 5 bases and J lost 5, with 16 bases in between. CDR3 in DNA: TGTGCCAGCAGTAGGCCCGGACAGTTGAACAATGAGCAGTTCTTC. Its translation: CASSRPGQLNNEQFF.

The chain recombines TRBV7-9 with TRBJ1-3; D is uncertain. This CDR3 contains 17 residues. Germline-derived CDR1 and CDR2 are SEHNR and FQNEAQ (reference sequence). The V and J ends lost 2 bases and 0 bases respectively, with 14 bases between them. The CDR3 spells CASSLFPRHHSGNTIYF. The CDR3 DNA is TGTGCCAGCAGCTTATTTCCGAGACACCACTCTGGAAACACCATATATTTT.

The V gene is TRBV7-8, the J gene TRBJ2-7, with D possibly being TRBD1 or TRBD2 (5 bases each). Trimming removed 5 bases from V and 7 bases from J, with 18 bases in between. The V gene's germline CDR1 is SGHVS and CDR2 FQNEAQ. This CDR3 is 14 amino acids long. The CDR3 loop is CASSPAGAWGEQYF. As DNA, the CDR3 is TGTGCCAGCAGCCCTGCCGGGGCCTGGGGGGAGCAGTACTTC.

This clonotype turned up a few times. The J gene is TRBJ1-5, the V gene TRBV12-3 or TRBV12-4; tentatively, D is TRBD1 (6 bases). Between the trimmed V and J ends, which lost 5 bases and 3 bases, there was a span of 11 bases. There are 14 residues in the CDR3. CDR3 protein: CASSLPGDNQPQHF. The CDR3 coding sequence is TGTGCCAGCAGTCTTCCAGGGGACAATCAGCCCCAGCATTTT.

Many counts were recorded for this clonotype. V usage is TRBV28 and J usage is TRBJ2-2; weak D call: TRBD1 (6 bases). This CDR3 has 15 residues. V was trimmed by 3 bases and J by 4 bases, leaving 12 bases between them. Germline CDR1 MDHEN, CDR2 SYDVKM. CDR3 coding DNA: TGTGCCAGCAGTTTTGCAGGGGCCCGCACCGGGGAGCTGTTTTTT. Its translation is CASSFAGARTGELFF.

This clonotype was counted between two and nine times. The chain uses TRBV5-1 and TRBJ2-5, with D possibly TRBD2 on 5 matching bases. Germline CDR1 reads SGHRS; CDR2 reads YFSETQ. V lost 0 bases to trimming and J lost 2 bases, with 11 bases between them. The CDR3 loop spans 15 amino acids. The CDR3 is CASSLGTVLQETQYF. As DNA, the CDR3 is TGCGCCAGCAGCTTGGGGACTGTACTTCAAGAGACCCAGTACTTC.